This TCR beta chain was identified during a study of T-cell memory formation after mild COVID-19. Study-level information: In these data, TCR clusters were largely donor specific. Findings of the study overall: A balance of CD4 and CD8 characterized clones contracting day 15 to 85, whereas later expanders leaned CD4+. Contracting clones localized mainly to CM and EM when CD4+ and mainly to EMRA when CD8+.

The CDR3 spans 15 residues. This clonotype was seen a few times. The antigen remains unidentified. Employing constant-segment primers, 5'RACE generated TCR alpha and TCR beta cDNA libraries bearing sample barcodes and UMIs. TCRdb reprocessed the 5' RACE reads via MiXCR and lists one record per CDR3 protein. The table includes around 300,000 distinct CDR3 sequences, roughly an eighth detected once. The source is a man younger than 35 who had mild COVID-19 (a few samples of this study predate the infection). Cell type and time point are not known. This chain links TRBV21-1 with TRBJ2-1. TRBV21-1 is described as a pseudogene. Sequences were obtained from PBMCs or a T cell subset sorted from them (not recorded which). The CDR3 nucleotides read TGTGCCAGCAGCAAAGCGCTTCAGTCCTACAATGAGCAGTTCTTC. This encodes CASSKALQSYNEQFF.